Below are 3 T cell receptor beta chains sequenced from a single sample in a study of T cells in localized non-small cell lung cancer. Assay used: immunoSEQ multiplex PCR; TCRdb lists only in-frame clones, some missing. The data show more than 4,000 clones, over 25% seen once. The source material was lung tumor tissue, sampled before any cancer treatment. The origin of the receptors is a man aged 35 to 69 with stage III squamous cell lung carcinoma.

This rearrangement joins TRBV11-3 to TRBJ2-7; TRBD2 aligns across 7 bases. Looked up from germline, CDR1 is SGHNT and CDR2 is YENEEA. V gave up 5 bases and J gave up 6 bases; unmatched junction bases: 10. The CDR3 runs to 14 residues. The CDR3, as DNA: TGTGCCAGCAGCCCAAGCGCGGGGGTAGGCGAGCAGTACTTC. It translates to CASSPSAGVGEQYF.

For the CDR3, the DNA is TGTGCCAGCAGTTACCCCTTTACGGGAGCGGGGCTGGGGACAGATACGCAGTATTTT. Amino acid sequence: CASSYPFTGAGLGTDTQYF. The chain combines TRBV6-7 with TRBJ2-3; 7 nucleotides match TRBD2. TRBV6-7 is assigned to the ORF class and has an uncertain function. With 2 bases clipped from V and 3 bases from J, the junction kept 17 bases outside the gene matches. The CDR3 totals 19 residues.

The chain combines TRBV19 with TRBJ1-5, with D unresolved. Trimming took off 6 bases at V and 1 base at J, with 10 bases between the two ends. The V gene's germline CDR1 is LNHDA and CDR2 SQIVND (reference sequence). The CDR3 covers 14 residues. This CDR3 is CASRNLGSNQPQHF. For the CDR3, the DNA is TGTGCCAGTAGGAATCTTGGCAGCAATCAGCCCCAGCATTTT. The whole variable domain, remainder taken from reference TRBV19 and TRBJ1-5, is DGGITQSPKYLFRKEGQNVTLSCEQNLNHDAMYWYRQDPGQGLRLIYYSQIVNDFQKGDIAEGYSVSREKKESFPLTVTSAQKNPTAFYLCASRNLGSNQPQHFGDGTRLSIL.